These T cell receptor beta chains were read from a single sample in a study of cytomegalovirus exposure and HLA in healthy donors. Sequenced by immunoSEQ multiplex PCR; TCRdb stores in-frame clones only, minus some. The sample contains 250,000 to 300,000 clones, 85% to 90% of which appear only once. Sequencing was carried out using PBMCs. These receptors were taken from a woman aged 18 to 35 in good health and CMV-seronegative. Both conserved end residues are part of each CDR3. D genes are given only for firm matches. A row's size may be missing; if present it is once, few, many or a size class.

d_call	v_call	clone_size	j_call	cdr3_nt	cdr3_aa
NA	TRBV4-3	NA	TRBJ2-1	TGCGCCAGCAGCCAAGTACGGGGGATCCACAATGAGCAGTTCTTC	CASSQVRGIHNEQFF
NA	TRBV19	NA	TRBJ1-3	TGTGCCAGTAGTATGACAGAACAAGGCTCTGGAAACACCATATATTTT	CASSMTEQGSGNTIYF
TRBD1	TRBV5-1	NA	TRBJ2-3	TGCGCCAGCAGGCCACCGACAGGGGATCAAGATACGCAGTATTTT	CASRPPTGDQDTQYF
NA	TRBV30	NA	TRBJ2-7	TGTGCCTGGACTTTCGAGCAGTACTTC	CAWTFEQYF
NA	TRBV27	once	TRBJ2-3	TGTGCCAGCAGTCCCGCCGCAGGGACAGATACGCAGTATTTT	CASSPAAGTDTQYF
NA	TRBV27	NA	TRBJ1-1	TGTGCCAGCAGTTTATCGTCGTTTGTAGAAGCTTTCTTT	CASSLSSFVEAFF
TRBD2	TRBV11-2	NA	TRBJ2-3	TGTGCCAGCAGCTTAGTATCGGGCGGGGGGGCCACAGATACGCAGTATTTT	CASSLVSGGGATDTQYF
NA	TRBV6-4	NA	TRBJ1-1	TGTGCCAGCAGTGACTCTGGGAGTGAAGCTTTCTTT	CASSDSGSEAFF
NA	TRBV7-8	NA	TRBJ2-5	TGTGCCAGCAGCCCCAGAAGGGGTCCGGGAGAGACCCAGTACTTC	CASSPRRGPGETQYF
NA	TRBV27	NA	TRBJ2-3	TGTGCCAGCAGTTTCCTAGTAGGAGATACGCAGTATTTT	CASSFLVGDTQYF
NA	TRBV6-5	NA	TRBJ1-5	TGTGCCAGCAGCAATGACAGACATAATCAGCCCCAGCATTTT	CASSNDRHNQPQHF
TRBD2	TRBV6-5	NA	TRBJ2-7	TGTGCCAGCAGCCCTTTAACTAGCGGGGCCGAGCAGTACTTC	CASSPLTSGAEQYF
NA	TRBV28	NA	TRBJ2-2	TGTGCCAGCAGTCTGGGGCAGAACACCGGGGAGCTGTTTTTT	CASSLGQNTGELFF
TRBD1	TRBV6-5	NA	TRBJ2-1	TGTGCCAGCAGTATCGGGACAGGGCCTTACAATGAGCAGTTCTTC	CASSIGTGPYNEQFF
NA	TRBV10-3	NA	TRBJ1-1	TGTGCCATCGGGAAGGGAGGGCCGGAACCTGAAGCTTTCTTT	CAIGKGGPEPEAFF
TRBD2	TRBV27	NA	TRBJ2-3	TGTGCCAGCAGTTCCAAGAAGACTAGCGGGGGGTCCCATAGCACAGATACGCAGTATTTT	CASSSKKTSGGSHSTDTQYF
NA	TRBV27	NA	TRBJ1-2	TGTGCCAGCAGTTTAACGGCGGCTAACTATGGCTACACCTTC	CASSLTAANYGYTF
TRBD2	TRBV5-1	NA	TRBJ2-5	TGCGCCAGCAGCTGGACTAGCGGGGGACAAGAGACCCAGTACTTC	CASSWTSGGQETQYF
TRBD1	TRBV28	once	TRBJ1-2	TGTGCCAGCGTAACCTCCCCGGGACAGGGGTCCTATGGCTACACCTTC	CASVTSPGQGSYGYTF
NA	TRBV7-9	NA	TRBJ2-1	TGTGCCAGCAGCCCCCCGTTCAGGGTTGGCAATGAGCAGTTCTTC	CASSPPFRVGNEQFF
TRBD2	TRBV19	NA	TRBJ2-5	TGTGCCAGTAGACCACGGACTAGTGGGGAGACCCAGTACTTC	CASRPRTSGETQYF
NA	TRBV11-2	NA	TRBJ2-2	TGTGCCAGCAGCTTAGATCTGGGCCTTTACATTCAGGCCGGGGAGCTGTTTTTT	CASSLDLGLYIQAGELFF
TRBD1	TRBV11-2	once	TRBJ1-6	TGTGCCAGCAGCTCAATAAGGGACAGCCATAATTCACCCCTCCACTTT	CASSSIRDSHNSPLHF
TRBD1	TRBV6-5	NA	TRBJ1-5	TGTGCCAGCAGAAGGACAGGGAGGAATCAGCCCCAGCATTTT	CASRRTGRNQPQHF
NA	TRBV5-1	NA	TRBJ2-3	TGCGCCAGCAGCTTGGGCGACAACACGCAGTATTTT	CASSLGDNTQYF
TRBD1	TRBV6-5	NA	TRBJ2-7	TGTGCCAGCAGTTACCCGCTGGGACAGACCTACGAGCAGTACTTC	CASSYPLGQTYEQYF
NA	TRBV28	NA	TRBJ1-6	TGTGCCAGCAGTTTTGTAGAGGGTAATTCACCCCTCCACTTT	CASSFVEGNSPLHF
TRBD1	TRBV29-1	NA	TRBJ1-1	TGCAGCGTTGAAGAGGGGACAGGGTGGAACACTGAAGCTTTCTTT	CSVEEGTGWNTEAFF
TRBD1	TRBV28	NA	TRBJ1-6	TGTGCCAGCAGTACTACAGGGGGGAGATCCTATAATTCACCCCTCCACTTT	CASSTTGGRSYNSPLHF
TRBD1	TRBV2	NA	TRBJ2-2	TGTGCCAGCAGTGGGGACAGCGAATACTCCACCGGGGAGCTGTTTTTT	CASSGDSEYSTGELFF
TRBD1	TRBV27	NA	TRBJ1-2	TGTGCCAGCAGATCAGGGGGCTCTGGCTACACCTTC	CASRSGGSGYTF
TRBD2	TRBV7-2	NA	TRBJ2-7	TGTGCCAGCATCCTGGGGACTAGCGGGATCTACGAGCAGTACTTC	CASILGTSGIYEQYF
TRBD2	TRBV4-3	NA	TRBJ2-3	TGCGCCAGCAGCCAAAGTACTAGCGCCAGCACAGATACGCAGTATTTT	CASSQSTSASTDTQYF
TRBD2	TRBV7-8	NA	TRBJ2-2	TGTGCCAGCAGCAAGGGACTAGCGGGCGGGGAGCTGTTTTTT	CASSKGLAGGELFF
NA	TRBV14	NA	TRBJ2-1	TGTGCCAGCAGCCAAGATTCGCCAGCGAGCTCCTACAATGAGCAGTTCTTC	CASSQDSPASSYNEQFF
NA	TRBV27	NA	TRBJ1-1	TGTGCCAGCAGTTTATCCCAGGGCTTGAACACTGAAGCTTTCTTT	CASSLSQGLNTEAFF
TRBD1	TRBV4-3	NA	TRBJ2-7	TGCGCCAGCAGCCAAGATCTGTCGGGACAGGGTTCCTACGAGCAGTACTTC	CASSQDLSGQGSYEQYF
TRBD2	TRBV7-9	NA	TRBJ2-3	TGTGCCAGCAGCTTGGCTAGCGGGGGGGCCGGCCCAGATACGCAGTATTTT	CASSLASGGAGPDTQYF
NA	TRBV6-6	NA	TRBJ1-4	TGTGCCAGCAGTTACTCGGAGGACAGAGAAAAACTGTTTTTT	CASSYSEDREKLFF
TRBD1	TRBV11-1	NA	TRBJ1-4	TGTGCCAGCAGCCCCCGGACAGGGAGTTCGCGTAATGAAAAACTGTTTTTT	CASSPRTGSSRNEKLFF
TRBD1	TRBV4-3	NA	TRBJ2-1	TGCGCCAGCAGCCCGGACAGGGGGCCGAATGAGCAGTTCTTC	CASSPDRGPNEQFF
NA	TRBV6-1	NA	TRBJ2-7	TGTGCCAGCAGTGTATCCAGGGTGTTGTCCTACGAGCAGTACTTC	CASSVSRVLSYEQYF
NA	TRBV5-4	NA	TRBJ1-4	TGTGCCAGCAGCTGGGGACATCCCCAAGGGATAGCCTCGAGGGAAAAACTGTTTTTT	CASSWGHPQGIASREKLFF
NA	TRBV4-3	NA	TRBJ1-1	TGCGCCAGCAGCCAAGTGGGAGGGGAGGCTTTCTTT	CASSQVGGEAFF
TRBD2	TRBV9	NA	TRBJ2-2	TGTGCCAGCAGCGTATGGGCTAGCGGGAACACCGGGGAGCTGTTTTTT	CASSVWASGNTGELFF
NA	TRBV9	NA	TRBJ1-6	TGTGCCAGCAGCGTAGAGGGCCCGGGGAATTCACCCCTCCACTTT	CASSVEGPGNSPLHF
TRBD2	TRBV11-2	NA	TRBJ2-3	TGTGCCAGCAGCTACGGACTAGCGGGAGGAAGAAGCACAGATACGCAGTATTTT	CASSYGLAGGRSTDTQYF
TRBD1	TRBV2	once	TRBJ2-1	TGTGCCAGCAGTCCGGGACAGGAGAATGAGCAGTTCTTC	CASSPGQENEQFF
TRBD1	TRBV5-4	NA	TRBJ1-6	TGTGCCAGCAGCTTGACCGGGACAGGGGAATCACCCCTCCACTTT	CASSLTGTGESPLHF
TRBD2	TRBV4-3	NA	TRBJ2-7	TGCGCCAGCAGCCAAGATCGCGGCGGGGGGGGAAACGAGCAGTACTTC	CASSQDRGGGGNEQYF
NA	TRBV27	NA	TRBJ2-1	TGTGCCAGCAGCTCTATCCCGGGTCCTCTAAATGAGCAGTTCTTC	CASSSIPGPLNEQFF
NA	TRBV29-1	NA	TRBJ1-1	TGCAGCGTTGGCAGGAACACTGAAGCTTTCTTT	CSVGRNTEAFF
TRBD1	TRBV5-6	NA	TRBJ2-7	TGTGCCAGCAGCTTGCTCGGGACAGCCTACGAGCAGTACTTC	CASSLLGTAYEQYF
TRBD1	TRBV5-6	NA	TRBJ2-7	TGTGCCAGCAGCCTAGGACAGGTCTACGAGCAGTACTTC	CASSLGQVYEQYF